One and the same sample provided the 19 T cell receptor beta chains below, sequenced in a study of human T cells and chemical hapten exposure. TCRdb re-analysed the RACE reads in MiXCR, keeping a single row per CDR3 protein. The table has some 78,000 distinct CDR3 sequences, about 9% seen once. Time point specified: healthy volunteer bleed at 6 weeks. The template was total RNA from unfractionated whole blood. Material for sequencing was whole blood. These receptor sequences come from a male donor in good health. Some clones in this sample may be carry-over from other donors' samples.

The chain combines TRBV6-2 or TRBV6-3 with TRBJ1-1; D may be TRBD1 (5 bases). V lost 11 bases, J lost 5 bases, and 21 bases lay in between. This CDR3 is 14 amino acids long. In germline, CDR1 is MNHEY, CDR2 SVGEGT. The CDR3 region has the DNA TGTGCCGTCGGAATGGGGGTTCGGGGGACTGAAGCTTTCTTT. Its translation is CAVGMGVRGTEAFF.

This clonotype was detected many times. The V gene is TRBV6-2 or TRBV6-3, the J gene TRBJ1-5; D might be TRBD1 (6 bases). Trimming removed 7 bases at V and 3 bases at J, with 13 bases between. The CDR3 covers 14 residues. Germline CDR1 reads MNHEY; CDR2 reads SVGEGT. This CDR3 is CASTLGQPNQPQHF. DNA of the CDR3: TGTGCCAGCACCCTAGGACAGCCCAATCAGCCCCAGCATTTT.

This clonotype showed up just a few times. This rearrangement joins TRBV5-4 to TRBJ2-1; 12 nucleotides line up with TRBD1. The V segment lost 2 bases and the J segment 7 bases; nucleotides outside the gene matches: 4. This CDR3 has 15 amino acids. Germline V lookup: CDR1 SGHNT, CDR2 YYREEE (reference sequence). CDR3 protein: CASSFRDRGLNEQFF. CDR3 DNA: TGTGCCAGCAGCTTCCGGGACAGGGGGCTGAATGAGCAGTTCTTC.

This clonotype has a count of ten or more. The chain is built from TRBV6-1 and TRBJ2-7; no firm D call. V lost 1 base and J lost 2, with 12 bases in between. Germline V gene sequence: CDR1 MNHNS, CDR2 SASEGT. This CDR3 contains 15 residues. In DNA, the CDR3 is TGTGCCAGCAGTGAAGAGAGCCCGCCGGCCTACGAGCAGTACTTC. Amino acid sequence: CASSEESPPAYEQYF.

The chain uses TRBV5-1 and TRBJ2-4; D gene uncertain. This CDR3 has 14 amino acids. Trimming stripped 2 bases from V and 0 bases from J, with 6 bases between. Germline loops: CDR1 SGHRS, CDR2 YFSETQ. The CDR3 region has the DNA TGCGCCAGCAGCTTTGGAATAGCCAAAAACATTCAGTACTTC. It specifies CASSFGIAKNIQYF. The whole variable domain, remainder taken from reference TRBV5-1 and TRBJ2-4, is KAGVTQTPRYLIKTRGQQVTLSCSPISGHRSVSWYQQTPGQGLQFLFEYFSETQRNKGNFPGRFSGRQFSNSRSEMNVSTLELGDSALYLCASSFGIAKNIQYFGAGTRLSVL.

This clonotype was observed a few times. This chain connects TRBV9 to TRBJ2-4; 7 nucleotides match TRBD1. This CDR3 contains 14 residues. CDR1 and CDR2 from the germline V gene are SGDLS and YYNGEE. After removal of 4 bases from V and 4 bases from J, the junction contained 5 bases not matched to a gene. Written as DNA, the CDR3 is TGTGCCAGCAGCCAGGGACAGAAAAAAAACATTCAGTACTTC. Residues: CASSQGQKKNIQYF.

This clonotype appeared a few times. The chain is built from TRBV4-3 and TRBJ2-1; 11 nucleotides agree with TRBD2. J lost 7 bases, V lost 9 bases, and 8 bases had no gene match. The CDR3 runs to 14 residues. Per germline, CDR1 LGHNA and CDR2 YSLEER. The DNA of the CDR3 is TGCGCCAGTACCCTAGCGGGGGGCCAGAATGAGCAGTTCTTC. Translating it yields CASTLAGGQNEQFF.

This clonotype was counted at least ten times. The chain joins TRBV20-1 to TRBJ2-1; 8 nucleotides line up with TRBD2. The CDR3 spans 14 residues. In germline, CDR1 is DFQATT, CDR2 SNEGSKA (reference sequence). After removal of 3 bases from V and 8 bases from J, the junction contained 9 bases not matched to a gene. CDR3 in amino acids: CSASSSGSGDEQFF. In DNA, the CDR3 is TGCAGTGCTAGTTCCAGCGGGAGTGGAGATGAGCAGTTCTTC.

The CDR3: CAWSGDYRSQYF. CDR3 nucleotide sequence: TGTGCCTGGAGTGGTGACTACAGGTCTCAGTATTTT. V gene TRBV30 combines with J gene TRBJ2-3; TRBD1 or TRBD2 may be the D gene (5 bases each). Germline CDR1 GTSNPN, CDR2 SVGIG (reference sequence). Between the trimmed V and J ends, which lost 1 base and 12 bases, there was a span of 14 bases. The CDR3 is 12 residues long.

This clonotype has more than one count but fewer than ten. The rearrangement uses TRBV6-6 and TRBJ2-5; TRBD1 matches at 8 bases. The CDR3 is made up of 16 amino acids. The V gene's germline CDR1 is MNHNY and CDR2 SVGAGI (reference sequence). V dropped 6 bases and J dropped 7; count of bases not matched to a gene: 16. The CDR3 DNA reads as TGTGCCAGCAGCCTAACGATACAGGGGGACGAGGGGACCCAGTACTTC. It encodes CASSLTIQGDEGTQYF.

This sequence joins TRBV13 and TRBJ2-1, with TRBD2 matching over 13 bases. V dropped 4 bases and J dropped 12; count of bases not matched to a gene: 6. This CDR3 is 14 amino acids long. Germline values: CDR1 PRHDT, CDR2 FYEKMQ (reference sequence). CDR3 sequence reads: CASSSRTSGGVQFF. As DNA, the CDR3 is TGTGCCAGCAGCTCCCGGACTAGCGGGGGAGTGCAGTTCTTC.

This clonotype has more than one count but fewer than ten. V and J are TRBV11-3 and TRBJ2-1, with TRBD2 matching over 9 bases. The CDR3 is 13 amino acids. Germline values: CDR1 SGHNT, CDR2 YENEEA. V dropped 5 bases and J dropped 9; count of bases not matched to a gene: 5. CDR3 nucleotides: TGTGCCAGCAGCCTCAGCGGGAGGATTGAGCAGTTCTTC. Translating gives CASSLSGRIEQFF.

This clonotype has a handful of counts. The chain carries TRBV27 and TRBJ1-5, with 7 bases lining up with TRBD1. CDR1 MNHEY and CDR2 SMNVEV come from the germline V gene (reference sequence). The CDR3 runs 19 residues. J lost 0 bases, V lost 3 bases, and 14 bases had no gene match. The CDR3 loop is CASSFSTGQPYNSNQPQHF. DNA for the CDR3: TGTGCCAGCAGTTTTTCCACGGGACAGCCTTATAATAGCAATCAGCCCCAGCATTTT.

In its sample, this clonotype was seen a few times. The J gene is TRBJ1-2, the V gene TRBV29-1; tentative D call: TRBD1 (5 bases). The germline V and J ends were trimmed by 4 bases and 4 bases, with 10 bases remaining between them. The CDR3 sequence is 12 residues long. Per germline, CDR1 SQVTM and CDR2 ANQGSEA. As DNA, the CDR3 is TGCAGCGTTGCGGGAGGGGCCTATGGCTACACCTTC. Amino acid sequence: CSVAGGAYGYTF.

In this sample, this clonotype turned up many times. The gene calls are TRBV6-5 and TRBJ1-4; D not certain. CDR1 and CDR2 (germline): MNHEY, SVGAGI. V gave up 0 bases and J gave up 4 bases, with 12 bases separating them. This CDR3 is built from 16 residues. CDR3 sequence (DNA): TGTGCCAGCAGTTACTCTCCCGGAGCAGATAATGAAAAACTGTTTTTT. Translated, it gives CASSYSPGADNEKLFF.

The genes are TRBV4-3 and TRBJ2-3, with TRBD1 identical over 7 bases. The CDR3 spans 14 residues. Trimming at V came to 5 bases and at J to 5 bases, leaving 7 bases not matched to a gene. From germline, CDR1 is LGHNA and CDR2 YSLEER. CDR3 in amino acids: CASSTRQGVDTQYF. The CDR3 coding sequence is TGCGCCAGCAGCACCCGCCAGGGGGTAGATACGCAGTATTTT.

This clonotype was detected a few times. The V gene is TRBV11-2, the J gene TRBJ2-3; D is unresolved. Trimming stripped 4 bases from V and 5 bases from J, with 7 bases between. The CDR3 length is 12 residues. Germline-derived CDR1 and CDR2 are SGHAT and FQNNGV. CDR3 residues: CASSSLGDTQYF. The DNA of the CDR3 is TGTGCCAGCAGCTCCCTAGGAGATACGCAGTATTTT.

This clonotype was seen only a few times. This chain connects TRBV18 to TRBJ1-1; D gene ambiguous. Trimming left V 0 bases short and J 2 bases short, with 4 bases between. Germline CDR1 KGHSH, CDR2 LQKENI. The CDR3 spans 13 residues. CDR3 residues: CASSPPPNTEAFF. The CDR3 nucleotides read TGTGCCAGCTCACCACCCCCCAACACTGAAGCTTTCTTT. Combining the CDR3 with reference TRBV18 and TRBJ1-1 gives the whole variable domain NAGVMQNPRHLVRRRGQEARLRCSPMKGHSHVYWYRQLPEEGLKFMVYLQKENIIDESGMPKERFSAEFPKEGPSILRIQQVVRGDSAAYFCASSPPPNTEAFFGQGTRLTVV.

This clonotype was observed at least ten times. The chain links TRBV12-3 or TRBV12-4 to TRBJ1-5; 7 nucleotides line up with TRBD1. The CDR3 is made up of 13 amino acids. V trimming: 2 bases; J trimming: 7 bases; junction bases outside the gene matches: 2. DNA of the CDR3: TGTGCCAGCAGTTTATTACAGGGGCAGCCCCAGCATTTT. It codes for CASSLLQGQPQHF.